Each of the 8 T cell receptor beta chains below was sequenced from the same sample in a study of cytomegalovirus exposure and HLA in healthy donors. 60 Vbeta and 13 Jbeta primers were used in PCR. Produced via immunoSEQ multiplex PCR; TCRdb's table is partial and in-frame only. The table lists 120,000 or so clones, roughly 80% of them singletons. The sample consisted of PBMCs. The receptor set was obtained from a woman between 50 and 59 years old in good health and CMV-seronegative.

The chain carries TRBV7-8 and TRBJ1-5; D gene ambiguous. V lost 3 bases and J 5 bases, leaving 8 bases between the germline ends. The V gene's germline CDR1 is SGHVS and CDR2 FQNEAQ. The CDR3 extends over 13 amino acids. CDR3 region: CASSFGGHQPQHF. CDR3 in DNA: TGTGCCAGCAGCTTCGGTGGGCATCAGCCCCAGCATTTT. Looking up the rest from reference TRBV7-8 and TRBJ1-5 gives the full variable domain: GAGVSQSPRYKVAKRGQDVALRCDPISGHVSLFWYQQALGQGPEFLTYFQNEAQLDKSGLPSDRFFAERPEGSVSTLKIQRTQQEDSAVYLCASSFGGHQPQHFGDGTRLSIL.

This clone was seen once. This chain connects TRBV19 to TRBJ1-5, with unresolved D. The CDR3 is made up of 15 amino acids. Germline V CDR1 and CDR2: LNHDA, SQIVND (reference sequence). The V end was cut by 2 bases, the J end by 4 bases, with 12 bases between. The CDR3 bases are TGTGCCAGTAGTATACAGAGCGGGGAAAATCAGCCCCAGCATTTT. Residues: CASSIQSGENQPQHF.

CDR3 amino acids: CASSNLDSTEAFF. For the CDR3, the DNA is TGTGCCAGCTCAAACCTCGACAGCACTGAAGCTTTCTTT. The gene calls are TRBV18 and TRBJ1-1; D is possibly TRBD1 (5 bases). V was cut by 5 bases and J by 4 bases, with 11 bases left in between. In germline, CDR1 is KGHSH, CDR2 LQKENI. The CDR3 runs 13 residues. Using reference TRBV18 and TRBJ1-1 for the parts outside the CDR3, the full variable domain is NAGVMQNPRHLVRRRGQEARLRCSPMKGHSHVYWYRQLPEEGLKFMVYLQKENIIDESGMPKERFSAEFPKEGPSILRIQQVVRGDSAAYFCASSNLDSTEAFFGQGTRLTVV.

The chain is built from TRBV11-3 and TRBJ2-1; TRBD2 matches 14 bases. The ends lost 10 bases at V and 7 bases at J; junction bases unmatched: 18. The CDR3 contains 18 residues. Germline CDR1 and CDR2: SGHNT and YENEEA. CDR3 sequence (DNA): TGTGCCATCCCCGGGACTAGCGGGAGTCGGGCACCCGGGAATGAGCAGTTCTTC. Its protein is CAIPGTSGSRAPGNEQFF.

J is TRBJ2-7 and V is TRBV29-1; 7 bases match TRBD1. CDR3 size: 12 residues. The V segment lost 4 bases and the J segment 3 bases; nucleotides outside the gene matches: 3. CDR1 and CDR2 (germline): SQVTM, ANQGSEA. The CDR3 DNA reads TGCAGCGTTGTCCCAGGGGGCTACGAGCAGTACTTC. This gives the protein CSVVPGGYEQYF.

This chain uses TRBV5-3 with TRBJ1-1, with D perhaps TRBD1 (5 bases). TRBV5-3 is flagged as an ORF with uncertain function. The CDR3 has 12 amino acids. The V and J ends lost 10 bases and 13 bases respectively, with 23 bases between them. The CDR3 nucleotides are TGTGCCGGATGGGTCAGGGTTCAATCTTTTTTCTTT. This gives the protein CAGWVRVQSFFF.

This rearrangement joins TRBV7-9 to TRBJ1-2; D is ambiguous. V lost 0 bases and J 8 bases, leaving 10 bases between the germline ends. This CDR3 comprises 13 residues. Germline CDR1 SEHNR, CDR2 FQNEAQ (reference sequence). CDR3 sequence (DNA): TGTGCCAGCAGCTTAGCGCAGGTCTCCGGCTACACCTTC. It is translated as CASSLAQVSGYTF.

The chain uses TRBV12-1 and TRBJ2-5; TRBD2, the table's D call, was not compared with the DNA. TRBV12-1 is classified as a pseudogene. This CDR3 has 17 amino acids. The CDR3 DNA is TGTGCCAGCAGCTTTGTAACTAGCGGGAGGCCGTGGGAGACCCAGTACTTC. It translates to CASSFVTSGRPWETQYF.